These 14 T cell receptor beta chains were all obtained from the same sample, sequenced in a study of blood T cell repertoires in COVID-19. Sequenced by immunoSEQ multiplex PCR; TCRdb stores in-frame clones only, minus some. This sample has just over 60,000 clones, with over 60% found just once. Material: peripheral blood. These TCRs come from a man aged 25-45 years with COVID-19, enrolled during active disease.

The chain uses TRBV7-6 and TRBJ2-1; 9 bases map to TRBD2. The CDR3 sequence is 17 residues long. The trim removed 5 bases at V and 5 bases at J, leaving 13 bases unmatched. Germline CDR1 and CDR2: SGHVS and FNYEAQ. CDR3 protein: CASSPRSWTSVHNEQFF. For the CDR3, the DNA is TGTGCCAGCAGCCCCAGGTCGTGGACTAGCGTGCACAATGAGCAGTTCTTC.

The chain is built from TRBV5-1 and TRBJ2-1; D unclear. Germline assignment: CDR1 SGHRS and CDR2 YFSETQ. The V end lost 5 bases, the J end lost 5 bases, and 5 bases lay between the germline ends. This CDR3 region has 11 residues. CDR3 region: CASSLNNEQFF. CDR3 nucleotide sequence: TGCGCCAGCAGTCTTAACAATGAGCAGTTCTTC. Using reference TRBV5-1 and TRBJ2-1 for the parts outside the CDR3, the full variable domain is KAGVTQTPRYLIKTRGQQVTLSCSPISGHRSVSWYQQTPGQGLQFLFEYFSETQRNKGNFPGRFSGRQFSNSRSEMNVSTLELGDSALYLCASSLNNEQFFGPGTRLTVL.

The chain combines TRBV10-2 with TRBJ1-1, with 8 bases that match TRBD1. Losses at the gene ends were 3 bases for V and 4 bases for J; bases not matched to a gene: 1. The germline V gene has CDR1 WSHSY and CDR2 SAAADI. The CDR3 runs to 13 residues. CDR3 sequence (DNA): TGCGCCAGCAGTGACACAGGGGGCACTGAAGCTTTCTTT. It encodes CASSDTGGTEAFF.

The table lists this clone with a few counts. The chain couples TRBV9 to TRBJ2-2; no clear D gene. V gave up 4 bases and J gave up 5 bases, with 6 bases separating them. This CDR3 has 12 amino acids. The germline V gene encodes CDR1 SGDLS and CDR2 YYNGEE. In nucleotides, the CDR3 is TGTGCCAGCAGCTTCCTTACCGGGGAGCTGTTTTTT. Translation: CASSFLTGELFF. Using reference TRBV9 and TRBJ2-2 for the parts outside the CDR3, the full variable domain is DSGVTQTPKHLITATGQRVTLRCSPRSGDLSVYWYQQSLDQGLQFLIQYYNGEERAKGNILERFSAQQFPDLHSELNLSSLELGDSALYFCASSFLTGELFFGEGSRLTVL.

V gene TRBV6-6 combines with J gene TRBJ2-2; tentatively, D is TRBD2 (5 bases). This CDR3 contains 15 residues. Germline V CDR1 and CDR2: MNHNY, SVGAGI (reference sequence). The V gene lost 2 bases and the J gene lost 2 bases, with 9 bases spanning the gap. CDR3 loop: CASSYRTLNTGELFF. CDR3 DNA sequence: TGTGCCAGCAGTTACCGGACTCTCAACACCGGGGAGCTGTTTTTT.

The chain has TRBV19 and TRBJ2-6; D is possibly TRBD1 (6 bases). Germline V gives CDR1 LNHDA, CDR2 SQIVND (reference sequence). V gave up 9 bases and J gave up 0 bases, with 12 bases separating them. CDR3 size: 15 residues. The CDR3 DNA reads as TGTGCCAGCAAGGGGGTTGACTCTGGGGCCAACGTCCTGACTTTC. Its protein is CASKGVDSGANVLTF.

The chain employs TRBV24-1 and TRBJ1-4; D is possibly TRBD1 (6 bases). Trimming left V 9 bases short and J 8 bases short, with 24 bases between. Germline V gives CDR1 KGHDR, CDR2 SFDVKD. The CDR3 is 16 residues long. CDR3 sequence (DNA): TGTGCCACCGGAGACGGACAGTCCGGGTTGGGAGAAAAACTGTTTTTT. Translation gives CATGDGQSGLGEKLFF.

V and J are TRBV5-8 and TRBJ2-7; 9 bases line up with TRBD1. This CDR3 is 15 amino acids long. V dropped 4 bases and J dropped 3; count of bases not matched to a gene: 8. Germline V lookup: CDR1 SGHTS, CDR2 YDEGEE. CDR3 DNA: TGTGCCAGCAGCAAACAGGGGGCAGGTAGCTACGAGCAGTACTTC. Its translation: CASSKQGAGSYEQYF.

The rearrangement links TRBV4-3 to TRBJ2-5; weak D call: TRBD1 (5 bases). From germline, CDR1 is LGHNA and CDR2 YSLEER. CDR3 length: 18 residues. The ends were cut back, 4 bases at V and 5 bases at J, with 26 bases in the middle. CDR3 coding DNA: TGCGCCAGCAGCCCCGTGGCAGGGATGTCGGATACTTCGGAGACCCAGTACTTC. Its protein product is CASSPVAGMSDTSETQYF.

The chain couples TRBV6-5 to TRBJ2-7; perhaps TRBD1 as D (6 bases). Trimming removed 5 bases from V and 7 bases from J, with 15 bases in between. The CDR3 is made up of 13 amino acids. The V gene's germline CDR1 is MNHEY and CDR2 SVGAGI. CDR3: CASSTASGVEQYF. CDR3 nucleotides: TGTGCCAGCAGTACCGCGTCAGGGGTTGAGCAGTACTTC.

The gene calls are TRBV7-9 and TRBJ2-5, with TRBD1 as a possible D gene (6 bases). This CDR3 contains 14 residues. V lost 1 base to trimming and J lost 2 bases, with 8 bases between them. CDR1 is SEHNR, CDR2 FQNEAQ, per germline (reference sequence). For the CDR3, the DNA is TGTGCCAGCAGCTTAGGAGGGGGTCAAGAGACCCAGTACTTC. Its translation: CASSLGGGQETQYF.

The CDR3 nucleotides read TGTGCCAGTAGTACGATAGCGGGGAGCTCCTACAATGAGCAGTTCTTC. It specifies CASSTIAGSSYNEQFF. The V and J genes are TRBV19 and TRBJ2-1; 8 positions match TRBD2. CDR3 length: 16 amino acids. Per the germline V gene, CDR1 is LNHDA and CDR2 is SQIVND (reference sequence). Trimming cost V 4 bases and J 0 bases; bases outside gene matches: 5.

The rearrangement joins TRBV28 to TRBJ1-5; a possible D gene is TRBD1 (5 bases). The CDR3 is made up of 15 amino acids. The germline V and J ends were trimmed by 2 bases and 3 bases, with 11 bases remaining between them. The V gene's germline CDR1 is MDHEN and CDR2 SYDVKM. This chain's CDR3 is CASSLDSLLNQPQHF. CDR3 nucleotides: TGTGCCAGCAGTTTAGACAGCCTCCTCAATCAGCCCCAGCATTTT.

This sequence joins TRBV6-4 and TRBJ1-2; TRBD1 aligns across 8 bases. Germline loops: CDR1 MRHNA, CDR2 SNTAGT. V dropped 4 bases and J dropped 8; count of bases not matched to a gene: 6. CDR3 size: 13 residues. Written as DNA, the CDR3 is TGTGCCAGCAGTGCGGGGACAGGAGGCGGCTACACCTTC. It encodes CASSAGTGGGYTF.